A single sample gave rise to the 18 T cell receptor beta chains below, sequenced in a study of T cell changes during pregnancy in multiple sclerosis. The protocol was immunoSEQ multiplex PCR, while the TCRdb copy is restricted to in-frame clones and leaves out a portion. The sample includes some 74,000 clones, 92% seen only once; the top ten take about 2%. This material consisted of peripheral blood, taken before pregnancy. Receptor source: a female donor with multiple sclerosis, enrolled in a pregnancy study.

The chain links TRBV7-9 to TRBJ1-3; D not resolved. V was cut by 3 bases and J by 0 bases, with 6 bases left in between. The CDR3 extends over 14 amino acids. CDR1 is SEHNR, CDR2 FQNEAQ, per germline (reference sequence). The CDR3 sequence is CASSLRGSGNTIYF. The DNA of the CDR3 is TGTGCCAGCAGCTTGCGGGGCTCTGGAAACACCATATATTTT.

The J gene is TRBJ2-2, the V gene TRBV30, with 8 bases that match TRBD2. The CDR3 has 19 residues. V lost 3 bases, J lost 6 bases, and 21 bases stayed unmatched. Germline V lookup: CDR1 GTSNPN, CDR2 SVGIG (reference sequence). CDR3 protein: CAWSQGLARGVGGPGELFF. In nucleotides, the CDR3 is TGTGCCTGGAGCCAAGGACTAGCCCGAGGAGTCGGGGGCCCCGGGGAGCTGTTTTTT.

This chain uses TRBV14 with TRBJ2-1, with 14 bases aligning to TRBD2. Germline V gives CDR1 SGHDN, CDR2 FVKESK. Trimming removed 4 bases from V and 8 bases from J; junction bases left unmatched: 4. This CDR3 spans 15 amino acids. Written as DNA, the CDR3 is TGTGCCAGCAGCCCCGGACTAGCGGGAGGCGATGAGCAGTTCTTC. Translation gives CASSPGLAGGDEQFF.

This clone has a handful of counts. Here the CDR3 reads CASSRQSGTEAFF. In nucleotides, the CDR3 is TGTGCCAGCAGCCGACAGAGTGGCACTGAAGCTTTCTTT. This sequence joins TRBV14 and TRBJ1-1, with TRBD1 as a possible D gene (5 bases). The CDR3 spans 13 residues. Germline CDR1 reads SGHDN; CDR2 reads FVKESK. Between the trimmed V and J ends, which lost 4 bases and 4 bases, there was a span of 10 bases.

This chain uses TRBV4-3 with TRBJ2-6, with TRBD1 matching over 9 bases. The CDR3 has 17 amino acids. Germline CDR1 and CDR2: LGHNA and YSLEER. V lost 1 base and J lost 2; bases outside the gene matches: 3. CDR3 sequence reads: CASSQGTGVPGANVLTF. The DNA of the CDR3 is TGCGCCAGCAGCCAAGGGACAGGGGTGCCTGGGGCCAACGTCCTGACTTTC.

This chain uses TRBV5-6 with TRBJ2-7, with a possible D match to TRBD1 (6 bases). Germline-derived CDR1 and CDR2 are SGHDT and YYEEEE. V was pared by 4 bases and J by 5 bases, with 13 bases between. The CDR3 is 13 amino acids. The CDR3 region has the DNA TGTGCCAGCAGCAGGAGCAGGGGCCACGAGCAGTACTTC. Translated: CASSRSRGHEQYF.

The J gene is TRBJ2-1, the V gene TRBV14, with 11 bases aligning to TRBD2. Trimming removed 4 bases from V and 7 bases from J; junction bases left unmatched: 12. Germline lookup yields CDR1 SGHDN and CDR2 FVKESK. This CDR3 is 17 amino acids long. CDR3 in amino acids: CASSPRKTSGSLNEQFF. CDR3 DNA sequence: TGTGCCAGCAGCCCAAGAAAAACTAGCGGGAGTCTTAATGAGCAGTTCTTC.

V is TRBV7-2 and J is TRBJ2-7; TRBD2 is a possible D gene (6 bases). The CDR3 totals 18 residues. V was clipped by 5 bases and J by 2 bases, with 25 bases between them. CDR1 is SGHTA, CDR2 FQGNSA, per germline. The CDR3 reads CASSPRPVSGLTAYEQYF. CDR3 DNA: TGTGCCAGCAGCCCCAGACCCGTCTCGGGACTGACAGCCTACGAGCAGTACTTC.

The V gene is TRBV11-2, the J gene TRBJ2-3; 12 bases fit TRBD2. This CDR3 has 16 amino acids. V was pared by 5 bases and J by 4 bases, with 7 bases of the junction left unmatched. Germline V gene data show CDR1 as SGHAT and CDR2 as FQNNGV. The CDR3 region is CASSAQLAGGPDTQYF. As DNA, the CDR3 is TGTGCCAGCAGCGCCCAGCTAGCGGGAGGGCCAGATACGCAGTATTTT.

The genes are TRBV19 and TRBJ2-1; 7 bases map to TRBD2. After removal of 2 bases from V and 6 bases from J, the junction contained 1 base not matched to a gene. Germline-derived CDR1 and CDR2 are LNHDA and SQIVND (reference sequence). The CDR3 extends over 13 amino acids. CDR3 loop: CASSISGGNEQFF. The CDR3 nucleotides are TGTGCCAGTAGTATATCGGGGGGCAATGAGCAGTTCTTC. Together with reference TRBV19 and TRBJ2-1, the CDR3 gives the full variable domain: DGGITQSPKYLFRKEGQNVTLSCEQNLNHDAMYWYRQDPGQGLRLIYYSQIVNDFQKGDIAEGYSVSREKKESFPLTVTSAQKNPTAFYLCASSISGGNEQFFGPGTRLTVL.

CDR3 DNA: TGCGCCAGCAGCCAAGATTCAGGGGACGAGACCCAGTACTTC. Its translation: CASSQDSGDETQYF. The chain couples TRBV4-3 to TRBJ2-5; a possible D gene is TRBD1 (6 bases). The CDR3 covers 14 residues. The germline V and J ends were trimmed by 0 bases and 5 bases, with 10 bases remaining between them. In germline, CDR1 is LGHNA, CDR2 YSLEER.

V and J are TRBV6-1 and TRBJ2-7, with 9 bases lining up with TRBD1. The CDR3 contains 16 residues. The germline CDR1 and CDR2 sequences are MNHNS and SASEGT. V shed 3 bases and J 1 base; nucleotides not matched to a gene: 7. The CDR3 DNA sequence: TGTGCCAGCAGTGACCGGGACAGGGAGCCATCCTACGAGCAGTACTTC. Residues: CASSDRDREPSYEQYF.

This CDR3 is CASSPSGTRTSNQPQHF. In DNA form, the CDR3 reads TGTGCCAGCAGTCCCTCGGGGACACGAACCTCCAATCAGCCCCAGCATTTT. The chain links TRBV28 to TRBJ1-5; D might be TRBD1 (6 bases). The CDR3 has 17 residues. Germline assignment: CDR1 MDHEN and CDR2 SYDVKM. Trimming removed 5 bases at V and 3 bases at J, with 20 bases between. Filled out from reference TRBV28 and TRBJ1-5, the complete variable domain reads DVKVTQSSRYLVKRTGEKVFLECVQDMDHENMFWYRQDPGLGLRLIYFSYDVKMKEKGDIPEGYSVSREKKERFSLILESASTNQTSMYLCASSPSGTRTSNQPQHFGDGTRLSIL.

The chain links TRBV2 to TRBJ1-1; D is possibly TRBD1 (6 bases). Trimming left V 6 bases short and J 3 bases short, with 17 bases between. Germline V gene sequence: CDR1 SNHLY, CDR2 FYNNEI. The CDR3 extends over 15 amino acids. The CDR3 DNA reads TGTGCCAGCAGAGCTACAGGGAGACGGGACACTGAAGCTTTCTTT. Amino acid sequence: CASRATGRRDTEAFF. Supplemented by reference TRBV2 and TRBJ1-1, the full variable domain reads EPEVTQTPSHQVTQMGQEVILRCVPISNHLYFYWYRQILGQKVEFLVSFYNNEISEKSEIFDDQFSVERPDGSNFTLKIRSTKLEDSAMYFCASRATGRRDTEAFFGQGTRLTVV.

This chain connects TRBV7-8 to TRBJ2-7, with TRBD2 matching 13 bases. The CDR3 totals 15 residues. The V gene's germline CDR1 is SGHVS and CDR2 FQNEAQ. J gave up 6 bases and V 8 bases, and 10 bases lay outside the gene matches. The CDR3 DNA reads as TGTGCCAGCGGACTAGCGGGAGCAGGGACCGTCGAGCAGTACTTC. This gives the protein CASGLAGAGTVEQYF.

The V gene is TRBV19, the J gene TRBJ2-7, with 9 bases identical to TRBD2. Germline V lookup: CDR1 LNHDA, CDR2 SQIVND (reference sequence). The trim removed 3 bases at V and 2 bases at J, leaving 8 bases unmatched. The CDR3 extends over 16 amino acids. The CDR3, as DNA: TGTGCCAGTAGTATGGTAGCGGGAGTGAGAACCTACGAGCAGTACTTC. Protein: CASSMVAGVRTYEQYF.

The chain recombines TRBV5-1 with TRBJ2-2; 10 nucleotides line up with TRBD2. Trimming took 2 bases from V and 3 from J; bases not matched to a gene: 1. Germline values: CDR1 SGHRS, CDR2 YFSETQ. The CDR3 consists of 15 residues. The CDR3 region is CASSLTSGDTGELFF. CDR3 nucleotide sequence: TGCGCCAGCAGCTTAACTAGCGGGGACACCGGGGAGCTGTTTTTT.

This clone turned up a few times. The CDR3, as DNA: TGTGCCAGCAGTTACTCGATGGAGGGCTATGGCTACACCTTC. It yields the protein CASSYSMEGYGYTF. The chain links TRBV6-5 to TRBJ1-2; D ambiguous. V was pared by 0 bases and J by 4 bases, with 9 bases between. CDR1 MNHEY and CDR2 SVGAGI come from the germline V gene. The CDR3 is made up of 14 amino acids.